Each of the 23 T cell receptor beta chains below was sequenced from the same sample in a study of blood T cell repertoires in COVID-19 (dated by TCRdb to 2018 to 2020). Library preparation employed the immunoSEQ multiplex PCR assay. The clones in this table, taken by TCRdb from immuneACCESS, are in-frame only. Not every clone is retained; where verified, under half of the shortfall comes from an unresolved V gene, and the cause of the rest is unknown. The sample profile shows about 51,000 clones; around 93% of them were found once. 2.5% to 3.5% of the sample is held by the ten biggest clonotypes. Sequencing used peripheral blood. The source is a man aged 50 or older with acute or convalescent COVID-19.

This chain links TRBV28 with TRBJ1-2; the D gene is possibly TRBD1 (5 bases). Germline V CDR1 and CDR2: MDHEN, SYDVKM. The germline V and J ends were trimmed by 8 bases and 3 bases, with 10 bases remaining between them. The CDR3 extends over 12 amino acids. CDR3: CASARVDYGYTF. In nucleotides, the CDR3 is TGTGCCAGCGCCAGGGTGGACTATGGCTACACCTTC.

V and J are TRBV5-1 and TRBJ2-7; 10 bases map to TRBD1. The J segment lost 4 bases and the V segment lost 4 bases, leaving 5 bases of the junction unmatched. CDR3 length: 14 residues. Germline CDR1 and CDR2: SGHRS and YFSETQ. CDR3 sequence: CASSEPGQGYEQYF. The DNA of the CDR3 is TGCGCCAGCAGCGAACCGGGACAGGGGTACGAGCAGTACTTC.

This chain connects TRBV7-2 to TRBJ1-1, with 9 bases fitting TRBD1. Germline values: CDR1 SGHTA, CDR2 FQGNSA. V was clipped by 3 bases and J by 5 bases; unmatched bases: 4. The CDR3 is 14 amino acids. The CDR3 DNA is TGTGCCAGCAGCTTGGTGACAGGGGGAACTGAAGCTTTCTTT. It encodes CASSLVTGGTEAFF. Combining the CDR3 with reference TRBV7-2 and TRBJ1-1 gives the whole variable domain GAGVSQSPSNKVTEKGKDVELRCDPISGHTALYWYRQSLGQGLEFLIYFQGNSAPDKSGLPSDRFSAERTGGSVSTLTIQRTQQEDSAVYLCASSLVTGGTEAFFGQGTRLTVV.

The chain combines TRBV19 with TRBJ1-2; TRBD1 matches at 8 bases. J lost 0 bases, V lost 1 base, and 4 bases had no gene match. CDR3 length: 16 residues. Germline CDR1 LNHDA, CDR2 SQIVND (reference sequence). The CDR3 coding sequence is TGTGCCAGTAGTATAGGACAGGGGCGGACTAACTATGGCTACACCTTC. Amino acids: CASSIGQGRTNYGYTF.

This clone has only a few counts. The chain combines TRBV3-1 (or the pseudogene TRBV3-2) with TRBJ2-3; 13 bases agree with TRBD2. Germline CDR1 LGHDT, CDR2 YNNKEL (reference sequence). Losses at the gene ends were 1 base for V and 4 bases for J; bases not matched to a gene: 8. CDR3 length: 18 residues. CDR3 in DNA: TGTGCCAGCAGCCAAGGGACTACTAGCGGGGGGGCGGCAGATACGCAGTATTTT. Translation gives CASSQGTTSGGAADTQYF.

The genes are TRBV12-5 and TRBJ1-2; 8 positions agree with TRBD1. The V gene end was trimmed by 2 bases and the J gene end by 4 bases; junction bases not matched to a gene: 6. This CDR3 is 15 amino acids long. Germline CDR1 LGHNT, CDR2 FRNRAP. The CDR3 loop is CASGLPGTGSYGYTF. The CDR3 DNA reads TGTGCTAGTGGTTTGCCCGGGACAGGAAGCTATGGCTACACCTTC.

The chain is built from TRBV10-3 and TRBJ2-5; 9 positions agree with TRBD2. The CDR3 is made up of 18 amino acids. Unmatched junction bases numbered 14, after V lost 3 bases and J lost 3 bases. Per the germline V gene, CDR1 is ENHRY and CDR2 is SYGVKD. CDR3 sequence (DNA): TGTGCCATCAGTGATCAAAGCGCCCTGTCTAGCGGGGAAGAGACCCAGTACTTC. It yields the protein CAISDQSALSSGEETQYF.

This chain links TRBV4-1 with TRBJ1-1; TRBD1 aligns across 7 bases. From germline, CDR1 is MGHRA and CDR2 YSYEKL. The CDR3 is made up of 15 amino acids. V was clipped by 1 base and J by 4 bases; unmatched bases: 6. The chain's CDR3 is CASSQATGVGTEAFF. CDR3 in DNA: TGCGCCAGCAGCCAAGCAACAGGGGTTGGCACTGAAGCTTTCTTT.

This clone was found once. The chain combines TRBV30 with TRBJ1-1, with D tentatively TRBD1 (6 bases). The CDR3 sequence is 15 residues long. Looked up from germline, CDR1 is GTSNPN and CDR2 is SVGIG (reference sequence). V lost 1 base to trimming and J lost 5 bases, with 17 bases between them. CDR3 nucleotide sequence: TGTGCCTGGAGTGGAGCCAGGGGTGAGGAGACTGAAGCTTTCTTT. Amino acid sequence: CAWSGARGEETEAFF. Filled out from reference TRBV30 and TRBJ1-1, the complete variable domain reads SQTIHQWPATLVQPVGSPLSLECTVEGTSNPNLYWYRQAAGRGLQLLFYSVGIGQISSEVPQNLSASRPQDRQFILSSKKLLLSDSGFYLCAWSGARGEETEAFFGQGTRLTVV.

The chain has TRBV2 and TRBJ1-2; D is ambiguous. The V and J ends lost 10 bases and 3 bases respectively, with 18 bases between them. CDR3 size: 14 residues. Germline CDR1 and CDR2: SNHLY and FYNNEI. This CDR3 is CATEPLRSDYGYTF. The CDR3 DNA sequence: TGTGCCACCGAACCCTTGAGGTCCGACTATGGCTACACCTTC.

The rearrangement joins TRBV3-1 (or the pseudogene TRBV3-2) to TRBJ1-2; D may be TRBD1 (5 bases). Germline V gives CDR1 LGHDT, CDR2 YNNKEL (reference sequence). V lost 4 bases to trimming and J lost 2 bases, with 11 bases between them. CDR3 length equals 14 residues. In DNA, the CDR3 is TGTGCCAGCAGCCGGCGGGGCCTGAACTATGGCTACACCTTC. Translating gives CASSRRGLNYGYTF.

In its sample, this clone was seen a few times. The chain links TRBV5-1 to TRBJ2-1; 13 bases line up with TRBD2. The junction had 5 bases not matched to a gene; V was cut back by 4 bases and J by 7 bases. Per germline, CDR1 SGHRS and CDR2 YFSETQ. The CDR3 totals 15 residues. DNA of the CDR3: TGCGCCAGCAGCCTACTAGCGGGGGGGCGGAATGAGCAGTTCTTC. It codes for CASSLLAGGRNEQFF.

The chain recombines TRBV19 with TRBJ2-3; D possibly corresponds to TRBD2 (5 bases). This CDR3 region has 17 residues. Germline loops: CDR1 LNHDA, CDR2 SQIVND (reference sequence). The V and J ends lost 4 bases and 6 bases respectively, with 23 bases between them. CDR3 sequence (DNA): TGTGCCAGTAGTAAAGGCCTATCTAGAGGGTTTGGCGATACGCAGTATTTT. Protein product: CASSKGLSRGFGDTQYF.

This chain links TRBV19 with TRBJ2-3, with 8 bases that match TRBD2. The CDR3 contains 14 residues. Germline loops: CDR1 LNHDA, CDR2 SQIVND (reference sequence). The trim removed 11 bases at V and 2 bases at J, leaving 9 bases unmatched. CDR3 loop: CASSRGGNTDTQYF. CDR3 DNA: TGTGCCTCTAGCCGGGGGGGAAACACAGATACGCAGTATTTT.

The DNA for the CDR3 is TGTGCCAGCAGAAAGACAGGGCAGGTCAATGAGCAGTTCTTC. Translated: CASRKTGQVNEQFF. The V call is TRBV6-6, the J call TRBJ2-1; 7 bases map to TRBD1. The CDR3 has 14 amino acids. The J segment lost 6 bases and the V segment lost 6 bases, leaving 8 bases of the junction unmatched. Germline V gives CDR1 MNHNY, CDR2 SVGAGI (reference sequence).

The CDR3, as DNA: TGTGCCAGTAGCGGGACTAGCGGGGGGGCATTTTTGCAGGAGACCCAGTACTTC. Protein: CASSGTSGGAFLQETQYF. This chain links TRBV19 with TRBJ2-5; 16 bases line up with TRBD2. Looked up from germline, CDR1 is LNHDA and CDR2 is SQIVND (reference sequence). With 6 bases clipped from V and 5 bases from J, the junction kept 12 bases outside the gene matches. The CDR3 spans 18 residues. Full variable domain (outside the CDR3, taken from reference TRBV19 and TRBJ2-5): DGGITQSPKYLFRKEGQNVTLSCEQNLNHDAMYWYRQDPGQGLRLIYYSQIVNDFQKGDIAEGYSVSREKKESFPLTVTSAQKNPTAFYLCASSGTSGGAFLQETQYFGPGTRLLVL.

The V and J genes are TRBV5-8 and TRBJ2-6, with 7 bases that match TRBD1. The ends lost 4 bases at V and 8 bases at J; junction bases unmatched: 6. CDR1 is SGHTS, CDR2 YDEGEE, per germline. The CDR3 covers 14 residues. CDR3 residues: CASSEDRVSNVLTF. CDR3 DNA sequence: TGTGCCAGCAGCGAAGACAGGGTATCCAACGTCCTGACTTTC.

The genes are TRBV5-5 and TRBJ1-1; D remains ambiguous. The CDR3 totals 15 residues. CDR1 is SGHKS and CDR2 is YYEKEE in the germline V gene (reference sequence). Trimming stripped 0 bases from V and 5 bases from J, with 14 bases between. The CDR3 DNA sequence: TGTGCCAGCAGCTTGGAAAGGGCGGGCGAGACTGAAGCTTTCTTT. It yields the protein CASSLERAGETEAFF.

The chain joins TRBV6-6 to TRBJ2-7; TRBD2 matches 12 bases. The germline V gene encodes CDR1 MNHNY and CDR2 SVGAGI (reference sequence). After removal of 11 bases from V and 2 bases from J, the junction contained 4 bases not matched to a gene. The CDR3 loop spans 13 amino acids. The CDR3 loop is CAGSSGGAYEQYF. The CDR3 bases are TGTGCCGGATCTAGCGGGGGGGCCTACGAGCAGTACTTC.

This clone was seen just once. The chain combines TRBV2 with TRBJ2-1; 15 positions agree with TRBD2. V dropped 7 bases and J dropped 10; count of bases not matched to a gene: 8. There are 15 residues in the CDR3. Germline values: CDR1 SNHLY, CDR2 FYNNEI. The CDR3 nucleotides read TGTGCCAGCATGCGGACTAGCGGGGGGGTAGAAGAGCAGTTCTTC. This translates into CASMRTSGGVEEQFF.

The rearrangement joins TRBV7-9 to TRBJ2-4, with 10 bases matching TRBD2. This CDR3 is built from 19 residues. After removal of 0 bases from V and 1 base from J, the junction contained 9 bases not matched to a gene. The germline gives CDR1 SEHNR, CDR2 FQNEAQ (reference sequence). Here the CDR3 DNA reads TGTGCCAGCAGCTTAGCTCTAGCGGGGGCTTTTTTGGCCAAAAACATTCAGTACTTC. The encoded protein is CASSLALAGAFLAKNIQYF.

The chain recombines TRBV7-3 with TRBJ2-3, with 8 bases lining up with TRBD2. This CDR3 is 15 amino acids long. Germline V gene data show CDR1 as SGHTA and CDR2 as FQGTGA. Germline trimming cut 7 bases from V and 6 bases from J; bases unmatched to any gene: 12. CDR3 protein: CASTPSGGAPDTQYF. The CDR3 DNA sequence: TGTGCCAGCACCCCCAGCGGGGGTGCCCCGGATACGCAGTATTTT.

The rearrangement links TRBV21-1 to TRBJ2-3; TRBD2 is the table's D call and was not checked against the DNA. TRBV21-1 is termed a pseudogene. CDR3 length equals 19 residues. Here the CDR3 reads CASSKGPSDGLAGSDTQYF. Here the CDR3 DNA reads TGTGCCAGCAGCAAAGGACCTTCGGATGGACTAGCGGGGAGTGATACGCAGTATTTT.